This TCR beta chain derives from a study of T-cell memory formation after mild COVID-19. Across the whole study: In these data, TCR clusters were largely donor specific.

A few counts support this clonotype. Antigen: not known. After 5'RACE with constant-segment primers, TCR alpha and TCR beta cDNA libraries carrying sample barcodes and UMIs were obtained. TCRdb reprocessed the 5' RACE reads via MiXCR and lists one record per CDR3 protein. Of more than 250,000 distinct CDR3 sequences in the sample, over 15% were seen once. This CDR3 has 18 residues. CDR1 and CDR2 (germline): ENHRY, SYGVKD. The V gene end was trimmed by 6 bases and the J gene end by 7 bases; junction bases not matched to a gene: 15. The study's findings and limits: Chiefly within CM and EM were the contracting CD4+ clones; CD8+ ones were within EMRA.

This chain connects TRBV10-3 to TRBJ1-6, with TRBD1 matching over 10 bases. Sample: PBMCs or a T cell subset sorted from them (not recorded which). This TCR came from a man younger than 30 who had mild COVID-19 (a few samples of this study predate the infection). Cell type and time point are not known. The CDR3, as DNA: TGTGCCATCAGGGATACTGACAGGGGGCAGGCCAGGAATTCACCCCTCCACTTT. Protein sequence: CAIRDTDRGQARNSPLHF.